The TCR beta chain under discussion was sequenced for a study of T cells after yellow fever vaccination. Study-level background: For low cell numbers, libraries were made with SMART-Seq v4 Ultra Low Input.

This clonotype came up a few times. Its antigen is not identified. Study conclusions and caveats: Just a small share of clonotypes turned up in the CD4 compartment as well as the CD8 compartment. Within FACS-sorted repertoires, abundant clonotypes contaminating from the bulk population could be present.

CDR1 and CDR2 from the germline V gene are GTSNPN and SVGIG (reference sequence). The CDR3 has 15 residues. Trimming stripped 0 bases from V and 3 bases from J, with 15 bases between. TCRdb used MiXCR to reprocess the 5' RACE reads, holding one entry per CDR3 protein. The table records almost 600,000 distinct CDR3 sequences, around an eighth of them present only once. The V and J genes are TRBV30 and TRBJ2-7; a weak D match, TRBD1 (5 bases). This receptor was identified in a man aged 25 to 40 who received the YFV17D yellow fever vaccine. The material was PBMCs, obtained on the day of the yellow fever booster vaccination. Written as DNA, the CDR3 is TGTGCCTGGAGTGTCAGGGCCCTAAGACTCTACGAGCAGTACTTC. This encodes CAWSVRALRLYEQYF.